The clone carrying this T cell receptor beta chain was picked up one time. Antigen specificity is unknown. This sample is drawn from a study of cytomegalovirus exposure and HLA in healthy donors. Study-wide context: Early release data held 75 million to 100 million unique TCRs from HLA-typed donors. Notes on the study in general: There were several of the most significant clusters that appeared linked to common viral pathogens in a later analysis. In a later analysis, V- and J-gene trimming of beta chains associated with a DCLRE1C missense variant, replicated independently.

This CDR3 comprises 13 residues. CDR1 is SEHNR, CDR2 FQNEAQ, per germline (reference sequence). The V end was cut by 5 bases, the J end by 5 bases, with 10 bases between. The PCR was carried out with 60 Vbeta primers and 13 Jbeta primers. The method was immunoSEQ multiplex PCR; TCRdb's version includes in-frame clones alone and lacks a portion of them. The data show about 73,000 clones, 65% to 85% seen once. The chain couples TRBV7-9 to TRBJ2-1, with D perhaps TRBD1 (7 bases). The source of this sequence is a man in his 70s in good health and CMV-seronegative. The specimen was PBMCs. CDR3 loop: CASSVRGDNEQFF. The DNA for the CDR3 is TGTGCCAGCAGCGTCAGGGGGGACAATGAGCAGTTCTTC.